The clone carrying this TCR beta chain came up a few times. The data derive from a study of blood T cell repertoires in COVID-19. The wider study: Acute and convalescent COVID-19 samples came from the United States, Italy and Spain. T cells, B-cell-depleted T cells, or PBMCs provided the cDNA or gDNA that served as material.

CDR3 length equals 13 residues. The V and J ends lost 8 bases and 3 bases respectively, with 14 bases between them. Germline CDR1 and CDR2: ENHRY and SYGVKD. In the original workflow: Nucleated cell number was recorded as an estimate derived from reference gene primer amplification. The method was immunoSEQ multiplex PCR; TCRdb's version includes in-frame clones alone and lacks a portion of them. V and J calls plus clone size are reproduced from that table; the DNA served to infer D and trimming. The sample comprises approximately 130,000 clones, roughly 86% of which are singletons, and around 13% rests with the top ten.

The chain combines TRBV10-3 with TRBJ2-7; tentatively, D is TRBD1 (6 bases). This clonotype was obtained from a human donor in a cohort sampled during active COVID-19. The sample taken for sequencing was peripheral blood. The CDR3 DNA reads TGTGCCATCTCTAGACAGGAGCTCTACGAGCAGTACTTC. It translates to CAISRQELYEQYF.